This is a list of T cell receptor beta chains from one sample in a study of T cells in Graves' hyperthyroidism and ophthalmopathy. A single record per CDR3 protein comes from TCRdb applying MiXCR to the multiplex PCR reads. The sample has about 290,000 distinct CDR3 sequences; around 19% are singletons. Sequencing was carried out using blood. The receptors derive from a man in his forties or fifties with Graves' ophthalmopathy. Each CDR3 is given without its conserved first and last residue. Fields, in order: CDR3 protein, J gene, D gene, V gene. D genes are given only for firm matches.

ASSPTGAGGYT | TRBJ1-2 | NA | TRBV3-1
ASNFRGGGQPQH | TRBJ1-5 | NA | TRBV28
ASSLGGLSGNTIY | TRBJ1-3 | NA | TRBV28
AISDWGGSYEQY | TRBJ2-7 | NA | TRBV10-3
ASSYSKGPGGRNEQF | TRBJ2-1 | TRBD1 | TRBV6-9
ATSERAGEAY | TRBJ2-3 | TRBD2 | TRBV24-1
ASRLGQGWAGELF | TRBJ2-2 | TRBD1 | TRBV28
ASSPLSSGSRNEQF | TRBJ2-1 | TRBD2 | TRBV11-2
ASSVEAGGEETQY | TRBJ2-5 | TRBD2 | TRBV9
ASSSTENGDYGYT | TRBJ1-2 | NA | TRBV5-5
ASSLEEGTSLSYEQY | TRBJ2-7 | TRBD2 | TRBV7-9
ASSEFWQGRSGTEAF | TRBJ1-1 | NA | TRBV6-4
ASSQALIPYNEQF | TRBJ2-1 | NA | TRBV4-1
ASSFPGGLNTEAF | TRBJ1-1 | TRBD1 | TRBV12-3/TRBV12-4
ASTRDRRIETQY | TRBJ2-5 | TRBD1 | TRBV6-1
ATSSRGGYEQY | TRBJ2-7 | NA | TRBV7-3
SAAGEVVGYT | TRBJ1-2 | NA | TRBV20-1
ASSLQGNLGEQY | TRBJ2-7 | NA | TRBV6-1
ATSPNDSKNIQY | TRBJ2-4 | NA | TRBV24-1
SARGVQGPIRYT | TRBJ1-2 | NA | TRBV20-1
ASSLGLGRGSGNTIY | TRBJ1-3 | TRBD1 | TRBV28
AWRPPSGSLTYEQY | TRBJ2-7 | TRBD2 | TRBV30
ASSPPVPDLAKNIQY | TRBJ2-4 | NA | TRBV18
ASSDGQNYGYT | TRBJ1-2 | NA | TRBV7-9
ASSVGQPRETQY | TRBJ2-5 | TRBD1 | TRBV5-1
ASGTSGRKNQY | TRBJ2-5 | TRBD2 | TRBV2
ASSLVRDRGGEQF | TRBJ2-1 | TRBD1 | TRBV5-1
ASSLSSLSPWDEQF | TRBJ2-1 | NA | TRBV7-2
ASSWQRGGGETQY | TRBJ2-5 | TRBD2 | TRBV28
AKHWTGRGEKLF | TRBJ1-4 | TRBD1 | TRBV6-1
AWSVLIVRDGYT | TRBJ1-2 | NA | TRBV30
ASSPDGQDYEQY | TRBJ2-7 | TRBD1 | TRBV9
ASSPDRGQPQH | TRBJ1-5 | TRBD1 | TRBV18
ASSHPSGGRGPSSYNEQF | TRBJ2-1 | TRBD2 | TRBV11-2
ASSQEVRGPASREQF | TRBJ2-1 | NA | TRBV4-2
ASSPRGSNQPQH | TRBJ1-5 | NA | TRBV3-1
ASSLREGGGQPQH | TRBJ1-5 | NA | TRBV27
ASSQGGINQPQH | TRBJ1-5 | TRBD1 | TRBV9
ASTITGRSIEKLF | TRBJ1-4 | NA | TRBV2
ASSDRVRGYT | TRBJ1-2 | TRBD1 | TRBV28
ASSPVPDTQY | TRBJ2-3 | NA | TRBV7-9
ASSLEQGYYGYT | TRBJ1-2 | TRBD1 | TRBV7-6
ASSVSGGSYEQY | TRBJ2-7 | NA | TRBV11-2
ASSLRGQSSPLH | TRBJ1-6 | NA | TRBV12-3/TRBV12-4
SARESAVNTEAF | TRBJ1-1 | NA | TRBV20-1
ASSLRDRVLAKNIQY | TRBJ2-4 | TRBD1 | TRBV5-1
ASSSVGQPYEQY | TRBJ2-7 | TRBD1 | TRBV4-3
ASSQEKGLAGEGTQY | TRBJ2-3 | TRBD2 | TRBV4-2
SADRGQYDTQY | TRBJ2-3 | TRBD1 | TRBV20-1
SVNPSGRGQF | TRBJ2-1 | TRBD2 | TRBV29-1
ASSQDPGRGIEQY | TRBJ2-7 | NA | TRBV3-1